The 32 T cell receptor beta chains below come from one sample, sequenced in a study of blood T cell repertoires in COVID-19. TCRdb's copy holds only in-frame clones and misses some; the assay was immunoSEQ multiplex PCR. The sample lists 250,000 to 350,000 clones, 90% occurring once. Material for sequencing was PBMCs or T cells enriched from blood (not recorded which). Receptors originate from a man between 60 and 70 years old who had recovered from COVID-19.

A single count supports this clone. The chain employs TRBV19 and TRBJ2-3, with 10 bases that match TRBD2. CDR3 size: 17 residues. The V gene's germline CDR1 is LNHDA and CDR2 SQIVND (reference sequence). The junction had 9 bases not matched to a gene; V was cut back by 2 bases and J by 4 bases. The CDR3, as DNA: TGTGCCAGTAGTATATCGGCTAGCGGGAGTACCGCAGATACGCAGTATTTT. It encodes CASSISASGSTADTQYF.

The chain joins TRBV11-3 to TRBJ2-2; TRBD2 aligns across 8 bases. There are 15 residues in the CDR3. V lost 3 bases and J lost 2; bases outside the gene matches: 2. Germline assignment: CDR1 SGHNT and CDR2 YENEEA. CDR3 sequence reads: CASSFAGGNTGELFF. The CDR3 coding sequence is TGTGCCAGCAGCTTCGCGGGGGGAAACACCGGGGAGCTGTTTTTT.

V is TRBV11-3 and J is TRBJ2-3; 9 nucleotides align to TRBD2. The CDR3 is made up of 16 amino acids. CDR1 is SGHNT, CDR2 YENEEA, per germline. V lost 0 bases, J lost 0 bases, and 1 base stayed unmatched. The CDR3 nucleotides are TGTGCCAGCAGCTTAGAGACTAGCGGAAGCACAGATACGCAGTATTTT. This encodes CASSLETSGSTDTQYF.

The V call is TRBV5-1, the J call TRBJ2-1; TRBD2 matches 9 bases. V shed 0 bases, J shed 3 bases, and the junction held 10 bases outside the gene matches. The CDR3 extends over 18 amino acids. CDR1 and CDR2 (germline): SGHRS, YFSETQ. The CDR3 protein is CASSLVYSGRPGYNEQFF. CDR3 nucleotides: TGCGCCAGCAGCTTGGTTTATAGCGGGAGACCGGGCTACAATGAGCAGTTCTTC.

The chain employs TRBV7-9 and TRBJ2-1; no clear D. Germline CDR1 SEHNR, CDR2 FQNEAQ (reference sequence). CDR3 size: 14 residues. V lost 3 bases to trimming and J lost 0 bases, with 6 bases between them. The CDR3 sequence: CASSFMSSYNEQFF. CDR3 bases: TGTGCCAGCAGCTTTATGAGCTCCTACAATGAGCAGTTCTTC.

The CDR3 is CASSDRDRVGTQYF. DNA of the CDR3: TGTGCCAGCAGCGACCGGGACAGGGTAGGGACCCAGTACTTC. The rearrangement links TRBV7-2 to TRBJ2-5, with TRBD1 identical over 9 bases. CDR1 is SGHTA and CDR2 is FQGNSA in the germline V gene. CDR3 size: 14 residues. Trimming cost V 5 bases and J 7 bases; bases outside gene matches: 8.

The CDR3 nucleotides are TGTGCCAGCAGCCCCCCGCCCTGGGACAGTATAGCCAAAAACATTCAGTACTTC. Protein sequence: CASSPPPWDSIAKNIQYF. The chain is built from TRBV7-6 and TRBJ2-4, with 7 bases identical to TRBD1. Germline V gene lookup returns CDR1 SGHVS and CDR2 FNYEAQ. CDR3 length equals 18 residues. The V and J ends lost 5 bases and 0 bases, in that order; junction bases with no gene match: 13.

The chain joins TRBV5-4 to TRBJ1-1; 11 nucleotides agree with TRBD1. The V and J ends lost 3 bases and 5 bases, in that order; junction bases with no gene match: 6. The CDR3 has 15 amino acids. Germline CDR1 SGHNT, CDR2 YYREEE (reference sequence). DNA for the CDR3: TGTGCCAGCAGCTCTAAGGGACAGGGGGGGACTGAAGCTTTCTTT. This sequence encodes CASSSKGQGGTEAFF.

The genes are TRBV20-1 and TRBJ2-7; D may be TRBD2 (5 bases). Deletions cut 6 bases from V and 3 bases from J, with 9 bases between. The germline gives CDR1 DFQATT, CDR2 SNEGSKA (reference sequence). The CDR3 spans 11 residues. Here the CDR3 DNA reads TGCAGTGCCACGGACTTCTACGAGCAGTACTTC. Translated, it gives CSATDFYEQYF.

The CDR3 sequence: CASSLDPLGRNGYTF. The CDR3 DNA sequence: TGTGCCAGCAGCTTGGATCCCTTGGGGAGGAATGGCTACACCTTC. The rearrangement links TRBV5-5 to TRBJ1-2; D not resolved. The germline V gene has CDR1 SGHKS and CDR2 YYEKEE (reference sequence). V was trimmed by 0 bases and J by 6 bases, leaving 15 bases between them. This CDR3 has 15 residues.

Points on this clone: This specimen includes other DNA sequences encoding the same CDR3. This chain links TRBV14 with TRBJ2-7, with a tentative D call TRBD2 (6 bases). CDR3 length: 13 amino acids. From germline, CDR1 is SGHDN and CDR2 FVKESK. V was trimmed by 0 bases and J by 7 bases, leaving 10 bases between them. The CDR3 DNA sequence: TGTGCCAGCAGCCAAGATTTGGAGGGGGAGCAGTACTTC. This sequence encodes CASSQDLEGEQYF.

This chain joins TRBV19 and TRBJ1-5; 10 bases map to TRBD1. V shed 5 bases and J 0 bases; nucleotides not matched to a gene: 4. The CDR3 spans 16 residues. CDR1 and CDR2 from the germline V gene are LNHDA and SQIVND (reference sequence). The CDR3 DNA is TGTGCCAGTAGTTCGACAGGGGGCGTTAGCAATCAGCCCCAGCATTTT. Protein: CASSSTGGVSNQPQHF.

The chain is built from TRBV4-1 and TRBJ2-1; TRBD2 agrees at 7 bases. The CDR3 is made up of 12 amino acids. J was trimmed by 13 bases and V by 0 bases; bases with no gene match: 3. The germline V gene encodes CDR1 MGHRA and CDR2 YSYEKL. The CDR3 loop is CASSQDLAVQFF. The DNA for the CDR3 is TGCGCCAGCAGCCAAGATCTAGCGGTACAGTTCTTC.

This chain links TRBV27 with TRBJ1-1; 7 nucleotides match TRBD1. CDR1 and CDR2 from the germline V gene are MNHEY and SMNVEV (reference sequence). The V segment lost 0 bases and the J segment 5 bases; nucleotides outside the gene matches: 3. There are 14 residues in the CDR3. The chain's CDR3 is CASSLSYRGTEAFF. Here the CDR3 DNA reads TGTGCCAGCAGTTTATCCTACAGGGGTACTGAAGCTTTCTTT.

In its sample, this clone was seen once. This chain joins TRBV18 and TRBJ2-5; 11 bases fit TRBD2. The CDR3 runs to 15 residues. Germline V lookup: CDR1 KGHSH, CDR2 LQKENI. Trimming at V came to 6 bases and at J to 3 bases, leaving 6 bases not matched to a gene. Here the CDR3 DNA reads TGTGCCAGCTCGTCGATAGCGGGGGGGGAAGAGACCCAGTACTTC. Protein sequence: CASSSIAGGEETQYF.

The rearrangement joins TRBV7-2 to TRBJ2-5; D perhaps matches TRBD1 (6 bases). This CDR3 has 14 residues. The V end was cut by 4 bases, the J end by 2 bases, with 11 bases between. Germline V lookup: CDR1 SGHTA, CDR2 FQGNSA. The CDR3 sequence is CASSYYGQQETQYF. In DNA form, the CDR3 reads TGTGCCAGCAGCTATTACGGACAGCAAGAGACCCAGTACTTC.

In this sample, this clone turned up once. The rearrangement links TRBV9 to TRBJ1-1, with TRBD1 as a possible D gene (6 bases). This CDR3 spans 15 amino acids. V was clipped by 4 bases and J by 4 bases, with 17 bases between them. Looked up from germline, CDR1 is SGDLS and CDR2 is YYNGEE. This chain's CDR3 is CASSRATGSGTEAFF. CDR3 nucleotide sequence: TGTGCCAGCAGCCGAGCGACAGGTTCGGGCACTGAAGCTTTCTTT.

This clone was recorded once. The chain carries TRBV24-1 and TRBJ2-1; D unresolved. CDR3 length: 14 residues. V was trimmed by 4 bases and J by 3 bases, leaving 9 bases between them. Germline V lookup: CDR1 KGHDR, CDR2 SFDVKD. CDR3 sequence: CATSDGSHYNEQFF. The CDR3 DNA sequence: TGTGCCACCAGTGACGGGTCTCACTACAATGAGCAGTTCTTC.

The chain links TRBV6-5 to TRBJ2-2; possible D gene TRBD1, 5 bases. From germline, CDR1 is MNHEY and CDR2 SVGAGI. The CDR3 is made up of 16 amino acids. V was pared by 2 bases and J by 4 bases, with 14 bases between. CDR3 sequence: CASSYRAGLATGELFF. CDR3 DNA sequence: TGTGCCAGCAGTTACCGGGCAGGGCTGGCCACCGGGGAGCTGTTTTTT.

The chain employs TRBV7-9 and TRBJ2-1; TRBD2 aligns across 8 bases. Germline assignment: CDR1 SEHNR and CDR2 FQNEAQ (reference sequence). With V trimmed by 6 bases and J by 8 bases, 15 bases remained unmatched. CDR3 length: 16 amino acids. CDR3 nucleotide sequence: TGTGCCAGCAGTACACAGACTAGCGCCAGGAGGGATGAGCAGTTCTTC. Translating gives CASSTQTSARRDEQFF.

The chain employs TRBV18 and TRBJ2-2; the D is unclear. The V end was cut by 1 base, the J end by 4 bases, with 4 bases between. Germline values: CDR1 KGHSH, CDR2 LQKENI. The CDR3 length is 13 residues. This chain's CDR3 is CASSPLSTGELFF. DNA of the CDR3: TGTGCCAGCTCACCACTTAGCACCGGGGAGCTGTTTTTT.

This clone was seen only once. The chain joins TRBV12-3 or TRBV12-4 to TRBJ2-7, with D perhaps matching TRBD2 (5 bases). Trimming took off 3 bases at V and 4 bases at J, with 10 bases between the two ends. The CDR3 contains 13 residues. The CDR3 DNA reads as TGTGCCAGCAGTTTCACTGGAGGATACGAGCAGTACTTC. Protein: CASSFTGGYEQYF.

V and J are TRBV5-1 and TRBJ1-1; 8 nucleotides line up with TRBD1. Germline CDR1 reads SGHRS; CDR2 reads YFSETQ. There are 17 residues in the CDR3. V lost 9 bases to trimming and J lost 0 bases; unmatched junction nucleotides: 16. The CDR3 reads CATVTGTGGSMNTEAFF. The CDR3 nucleotides are TGCGCCACCGTGACCGGGACAGGCGGCTCCATGAACACTGAAGCTTTCTTT.

The genes are TRBV7-9 and TRBJ1-1; D gene unclear. This CDR3 contains 12 residues. V was trimmed by 5 bases and J by 13 bases, leaving 17 bases between them. Germline CDR1 is SEHNR and CDR2 is FQNEAQ (reference sequence). CDR3 sequence (DNA): TGTGCCAGCAGCCCCGAGGCGTTTTTTGATTTCTTT. It yields the protein CASSPEAFFDFF.

The rearrangement links TRBV3-1 (or the pseudogene TRBV3-2) to TRBJ2-2, with D unclear. This CDR3 contains 15 residues. Germline assignment: CDR1 LGHDT and CDR2 YNNKEL (reference sequence). V lost 3 bases and J lost 6, with 14 bases in between. In DNA, the CDR3 is TGTGCCAGCAGCCATCGAACCGACTGGTCCGGGGAGCTGTTTTTT. Amino acid sequence: CASSHRTDWSGELFF.

This chain links TRBV6-4 with TRBJ2-4, with D tentatively TRBD2 (5 bases). The ends were cut back, 5 bases at V and 7 bases at J, with 12 bases in the middle. Germline CDR1 is MRHNA and CDR2 is SNTAGT. This CDR3 comprises 13 residues. The CDR3 region is CASSRELGNIQYF. Written as DNA, the CDR3 is TGTGCCAGCAGTAGGGAGTTGGGCAACATTCAGTACTTC.

The V call is TRBV5-1, the J call TRBJ2-2, with D perhaps matching TRBD1 (5 bases). The CDR3 sequence is 18 residues long. Germline CDR1 is SGHRS and CDR2 is YFSETQ. V lost 3 bases and J 0 bases, leaving 18 bases between the germline ends. The chain's CDR3 is CASSSQHRKPTNTGELFF. CDR3 nucleotide sequence: TGCGCCAGCAGCTCTCAACACAGGAAACCGACGAACACCGGGGAGCTGTTTTTT.

In its sample, this clone was seen once. The gene calls are TRBV4-2 and TRBJ1-2, with 8 bases that match TRBD1. Germline trimming cut 1 base from V and 2 bases from J; bases unmatched to any gene: 3. This CDR3 has 15 residues. Germline V gives CDR1 LGHNA, CDR2 YNFKEQ. CDR3 region: CASSQGQGANYGYTF. The CDR3 DNA reads TGTGCCAGCAGCCAAGGCCAGGGGGCGAACTATGGCTACACCTTC.

This clone appeared a single time. The J gene is TRBJ2-1, the V gene TRBV9; 8 bases map to TRBD1. The germline CDR1 and CDR2 sequences are SGDLS and YYNGEE. Trimming took 3 bases from V and 7 from J; bases not matched to a gene: 6. CDR3 size: 14 residues. CDR3 coding DNA: TGTGCCAGCAGCGCGGGGACAGGTATAAATGAGCAGTTCTTC. It encodes CASSAGTGINEQFF.

The rearrangement links TRBV7-8 to TRBJ2-5; TRBD2 is a possible D gene (6 bases). The CDR3 length is 14 residues. CDR1 and CDR2 from the germline V gene are SGHVS and FQNEAQ. Trimming left V 3 bases short and J 5 bases short, with 13 bases between. The CDR3 DNA follows: TGTGCCAGCAGCTTCGGACTACCCGGGGAGACCCAGTACTTC. This gives the protein CASSFGLPGETQYF.

The chain is built from TRBV12-5 and TRBJ1-5; 7 nucleotides line up with TRBD1. The V segment lost 5 bases and the J segment 7 bases; nucleotides outside the gene matches: 14. Looked up from germline, CDR1 is LGHNT and CDR2 is FRNRAP. There are 16 residues in the CDR3. CDR3 in DNA: TGTGCTAGTGGTCCTTTACAGGGGAGAGGTTCCCAGCCCCAGCATTTT. This gives the protein CASGPLQGRGSQPQHF.

This clone was seen repeatedly, ten times or more. This chain uses TRBV11-3 with TRBJ2-3; 10 bases map to TRBD2. This CDR3 comprises 16 residues. Germline CDR1 SGHNT, CDR2 YENEEA. V gave up 5 bases and J gave up 0 bases; unmatched junction bases: 5. CDR3 protein: CASSHQLAGSTDTQYF. The CDR3 bases are TGTGCCAGCAGCCACCAACTAGCGGGAAGCACAGATACGCAGTATTTT.